The 17 T cell receptor beta chains below were found in one sample sequenced in a study of beta chain features in type 1 diabetes. Investigators reverse transcribed all isolated RNA, so they sequenced expressed TCRB transcripts. Using immunoSEQ multiplex PCR, the repertoire was profiled, and TCRdb retains in-frame clones only, with some absent. This table has about 700,000 clones, around an eighth appearing once. The study's findings and limits: The study found moderately but significantly shorter TCRB CDR3s in all four CD4+ subsets of Type 1 diabetes patients.

Antigen specificity for these receptors is unknown. Sequences were obtained from naive CD4+ T cells from blood. These receptors were taken from a man between 18 and 29 years old with type 1 diabetes.

This clone showed up just a few times. The rearrangement joins TRBV14 to TRBJ1-2, with D maybe TRBD1 (5 bases). CDR1 is SGHDN, CDR2 FVKESK, per germline. Trimming pared 1 base from V and 8 bases from J, leaving 11 bases between. The CDR3 contains 13 residues. CDR3 coding DNA: TGTGCCAGCAGCCAAGTTTCATCAGGGGGCTACACCTTC. Encoded protein: CASSQVSSGGYTF.

The rearrangement links TRBV18 to TRBJ1-2; D is possibly TRBD1 (6 bases). V was trimmed by 4 bases and J by 4 bases, leaving 16 bases between them. Germline V gene data show CDR1 as KGHSH and CDR2 as LQKENI. There are 15 residues in the CDR3. For the CDR3, the DNA is TGTGCCAGCTCACTTTCCCGGGACACAGCCTATGGCTACACCTTC. Its protein product is CASSLSRDTAYGYTF.

The J gene is TRBJ2-5, the V gene TRBV6-1, with D hard to call. Trimming cost V 5 bases and J 1 base, with 8 bases left between them. Germline assignment: CDR1 MNHNS and CDR2 SASEGT. The CDR3 extends over 13 amino acids. The CDR3 DNA sequence: TGTGCCAGCAGTCTGTGGTTCCAAGAGACCCAGTACTTC. This gives the protein CASSLWFQETQYF.

The gene calls are TRBV11-3 and TRBJ2-5; D gene ambiguous. The CDR3 totals 13 residues. V gave up 6 bases and J gave up 4 bases, with 12 bases separating them. Germline V gives CDR1 SGHNT, CDR2 YENEEA. The chain's CDR3 is CASRVPAAETQYF. The CDR3 bases are TGTGCCAGCAGGGTTCCGGCAGCAGAGACCCAGTACTTC. Looking up the rest from reference TRBV11-3 and TRBJ2-5 gives the full variable domain: EAGVVQSPRYKIIEKKQPVAFWCNPISGHNTLYWYLQNLGQGPELLIRYENEEAVDDSQLPKDRFSAERLKGVDSTLKIQPAELGDSAVYLCASRVPAAETQYFGPGTRLLVL.

On this clone itself: Sequence at one end of the junction differs from germline and may be a read error. In nucleotides, the CDR3 is TGTGCCAACAGTACTAACAGGGGTAATTCACCCCTCCACTTT. Protein product: CANSTNRGNSPLHF. The chain is built from TRBV6-6 and TRBJ1-6; 7 bases map to TRBD1. The CDR3 is made up of 14 amino acids. The germline gives CDR1 MNHNY, CDR2 SVGAGI (reference sequence).

This clone was detected a few times. J is TRBJ1-1 and V is TRBV29-1; perhaps TRBD1 as D (6 bases). V lost 7 bases and J lost 13, with 19 bases in between. In germline, CDR1 is SQVTM, CDR2 ANQGSEA. The CDR3 has 11 residues. The CDR3 DNA reads as TGCAGCGCCCCGGCCCGGGGACACGGTTTCTTT. Translated: CSAPARGHGFF. The full variable domain, in which reference TRBV29-1 and TRBJ1-1 provide the parts outside the CDR3, is SAVISQKPSRDICQRGTSLTIQCQVDSQVTMMFWYRQQPGQSLTLIATANQGSEATYESGFVIDKFPISRPNLTFSTLTVSNMSPEDSSIYLCSAPARGHGFFGQGTRLTVV.

The V call is TRBV7-9, the J call TRBJ1-2; the D is unclear. CDR3 size: 12 residues. Trimming stripped 5 bases from V and 4 bases from J, with 8 bases between. Germline V CDR1 and CDR2: SEHNR, FQNEAQ (reference sequence). CDR3 protein: CASSREGYGYTF. The CDR3, as DNA: TGTGCCAGCAGCCGTGAGGGCTATGGCTACACCTTC.

This clone appeared a few times. The chain recombines TRBV5-1 with TRBJ2-2; 11 bases match TRBD2. Germline assignment: CDR1 SGHRS and CDR2 YFSETQ. The J segment lost 8 bases and the V segment lost 4 bases, leaving 7 bases of the junction unmatched. This CDR3 is built from 15 residues. This CDR3 reads CASSLTSGEAGELFF. The CDR3 nucleotides are TGCGCCAGCAGCCTGACTAGCGGGGAAGCGGGGGAGCTGTTTTTT.

This clone was observed a handful of times. The chain has TRBV4-1 and TRBJ2-1; D gene uncertain. This CDR3 is 12 amino acids long. CDR1 and CDR2 from the germline V gene are MGHRA and YSYEKL. V lost 2 bases, J lost 12 bases, and 11 bases lay in between. The CDR3 DNA is TGCGCCAGCAGCCAATCGTGGGAAGTGCAGTTCTTC. Encoded protein: CASSQSWEVQFF.

The sample holds a few counts of this clone. The chain couples TRBV6-5 to TRBJ2-3, with D perhaps matching TRBD1 (7 bases). CDR3 size: 13 residues. V dropped 8 bases and J dropped 6 bases, with 15 bases sitting between them. Germline loops: CDR1 MNHEY, CDR2 SVGAGI. CDR3 sequence reads: CASAGQPGDTQYF. CDR3 sequence (DNA): TGTGCCAGCGCGGGACAGCCTGGGGATACGCAGTATTTT.

This clone was observed a handful of times. This rearrangement joins TRBV30 to TRBJ1-1; D is unresolved. This CDR3 is 12 amino acids long. CDR1 GTSNPN and CDR2 SVGIG come from the germline V gene (reference sequence). Trimming shortened V by 0 bases and J by 5 bases, and 7 bases separated the two germline ends. The CDR3 sequence is CAWSVYRTEAFF. The CDR3, as DNA: TGTGCCTGGAGTGTATATAGGACTGAAGCTTTCTTT.

V and J are TRBV30 and TRBJ1-2, with 9 nucleotides matching TRBD1. The CDR3 is made up of 14 amino acids. Per the germline V gene, CDR1 is GTSNPN and CDR2 is SVGIG (reference sequence). The junction had 7 bases not matched to a gene; V was cut back by 2 bases and J by 6 bases. CDR3 DNA sequence: TGTGCCTGGAGTTACGGACAGGGGACAGATGGCTACACCTTC. The encoded protein is CAWSYGQGTDGYTF.

The chain recombines TRBV11-2 with TRBJ2-3; 7 bases align to TRBD2. With V trimmed by 5 bases and J by 2 bases, 7 bases remained unmatched. Germline CDR1 is SGHAT and CDR2 is FQNNGV. There are 15 residues in the CDR3. The CDR3 coding sequence is TGTGCCAGCAGCCGCCGGGACTATGTCACAGATACGCAGTATTTT. It specifies CASSRRDYVTDTQYF.

Only a few counts were recorded for this clone. The chain carries TRBV4-1 and TRBJ1-1; D gene uncertain. V was trimmed by 2 bases and J by 1 base, leaving 14 bases between them. The CDR3 has 16 amino acids. The germline V gene has CDR1 MGHRA and CDR2 YSYEKL. Written as DNA, the CDR3 is TGCGCCAGCAGCCAAAATCCAGATGGGTGGAACACTGAAGCTTTCTTT. This translates into CASSQNPDGWNTEAFF.

The chain recombines TRBV7-9 with TRBJ1-2; D gene unclear. The germline V and J ends were trimmed by 3 bases and 5 bases, with 16 bases remaining between them. The CDR3 spans 15 residues. Germline loops: CDR1 SEHNR, CDR2 FQNEAQ (reference sequence). This chain's CDR3 is CASSFGSAGEYGYTF. CDR3 coding DNA: TGTGCCAGCAGCTTTGGTTCCGCAGGAGAGTATGGCTACACCTTC. Variable domain in full (rest from reference TRBV7-9 and TRBJ1-2): DTGVSQNPRHKITKRGQNVTFRCDPISEHNRLYWYRQTLGQGPEFLTYFQNEAQLEKSRLLSDRFSAERPKGSFSTLEIQRTEQGDSAMYLCASSFGSAGEYGYTFGSGTRLTVV.

V and J are TRBV30 and TRBJ2-5; D perhaps matches TRBD1 (5 bases). CDR3 size: 13 residues. Germline V CDR1 and CDR2: GTSNPN, SVGIG (reference sequence). Trimming cost V 0 bases and J 5 bases, with 10 bases left between them. CDR3 sequence (DNA): TGTGCCTGGAGTGTTCAGGGTTGGGAGACCCAGTACTTC. Protein sequence: CAWSVQGWETQYF.

This chain connects TRBV18 to TRBJ2-7; D is perhaps TRBD1 (6 bases). Trimming pared 0 bases from V and 5 bases from J, leaving 17 bases between. The CDR3 length is 16 residues. The germline gives CDR1 KGHSH, CDR2 LQKENI. The CDR3 bases are TGTGCCAGCTCACCACCGGTACAGGGTGCTTACCACGAGCAGTACTTC. This sequence encodes CASSPPVQGAYHEQYF.